This T cell receptor beta chain was found in a study of spatial heterogeneity in lung cancer. In the study overall: Consistent detection of more beta-chain than alpha-chain sequences was observed. Every unique TCR and UMI combination, on average, appeared more than ten times in raw reads.

This CDR3 has 18 residues. The V and J ends lost 3 bases and 6 bases, in that order; junction bases with no gene match: 11. In germline, CDR1 is ENHRY, CDR2 SYGVKD. The table lists this clonotype with many counts. Antigen: not known. From the 5' RACE reads, TCRdb called clonotypes with MiXCR, one entry per CDR3 protein. This table has 25,000 to 30,000 distinct CDR3 sequences, roughly 6.6% appearing once. Time point described: sample taken at primary tumor resection. Whole RNA, which was extracted from tumor, nontumor lung tissue or frozen PBMC, was sequenced without any cell sorting. Findings and caveats of the study: For tumor T cells, estimated coverage reached only around 7% (alpha) and around 13% (beta). Higher tumor mutation counts went along with higher counts of expanded intratumoral alpha and beta TCRs.

This TCR derives from a male donor with early-stage non-small cell lung cancer. The chain recombines TRBV10-3 with TRBJ2-2; 12 nucleotides align to TRBD1. The sequences come from lung tumor tissue, collected at surgery. CDR3 sequence: CAISDDGTGGAMAGELFF. CDR3 bases: TGTGCCATCAGTGATGATGGGACAGGGGGCGCAATGGCCGGGGAGCTGTTTTTT.